Each of the 27 T cell receptor beta chains below was sequenced from the same sample in a study of tumor-infiltrating lymphocytes in primary liver carcinoma. Blood RNA originated from unsorted whole blood, with germline DNA additionally extracted. Production of TCR beta cDNA used 500 ng total RNA together with a constant-region primer. ARM-PCR was slightly modified, and three nested multiplex PCR rounds with it gave rise to the TCR beta libraries. Each of the first two PCR rounds ran around 10 cycles with TRBV1-TRBV30 forward and C-beta reverse primers. TCRdb independently ran MiXCR on the multiplex PCR reads; one entry per CDR3 protein. The sample lists about 180,000 distinct CDR3 sequences, about 60% occurring once. The sequenced sample was peripheral blood. These receptors were collected from a middle-aged man with primary liver carcinoma and hepatitis B virus infection.

The V gene is TRBV10-2, the J gene TRBJ2-5; TRBD1 matches at 8 bases. After removal of 7 bases from V and 5 bases from J, the junction contained 9 bases not matched to a gene. The germline V gene has CDR1 WSHSY and CDR2 SAAADI. CDR3 length: 14 amino acids. For the CDR3, the DNA is TGCGCCAGCACTAGACAGGGGAGCTGGGAGACCCAGTACTTC. It specifies CASTRQGSWETQYF.

The chain carries TRBV5-5 and TRBJ2-7; D uncertain. V was clipped by 5 bases and J by 4 bases, with 13 bases between them. The CDR3 runs to 13 residues. CDR1 and CDR2 from the germline V gene are SGHKS and YYEKEE (reference sequence). The CDR3 sequence: CASRLGRRYEQYF. CDR3 DNA sequence: TGTGCCAGCAGGTTAGGCAGGCGGTACGAGCAGTACTTC.

This clonotype occurred a few times. This chain uses TRBV29-1 with TRBJ2-6; TRBD2 aligns across 7 bases. This CDR3 spans 16 amino acids. The V gene end was trimmed by 0 bases and the J gene end by 4 bases; junction bases not matched to a gene: 6. The germline V gene encodes CDR1 SQVTM and CDR2 ANQGSEA. The CDR3 DNA is TGCAGCGTTGAAGAGCGGGGGTGGAGGGGGGCCAACGTCCTGACTTTC. Translated, it gives CSVEERGWRGANVLTF.

This clonotype was detected a few times. This rearrangement joins TRBV29-1 to TRBJ2-5; a weak D match, TRBD1 (6 bases). Germline V gene lookup returns CDR1 SQVTM and CDR2 ANQGSEA. CDR3 length equals 13 residues. V was trimmed by 4 bases and J by 4 bases, leaving 13 bases between them. CDR3 region: CSVAEGVRETQYF. For the CDR3, the DNA is TGCAGCGTTGCAGAGGGGGTCCGAGAGACCCAGTACTTC.

This CDR3 reads CASRSQGDEQYF. In nucleotides, the CDR3 is TGTGCCAGCAGATCGCAGGGAGACGAGCAGTACTTC. The chain recombines TRBV6-1 with TRBJ2-7; either TRBD1 or TRBD2 may fit D (5 bases each). The CDR3 totals 12 residues. Trimming shortened V by 6 bases and J by 5 bases, and 11 bases separated the two germline ends. The germline V gene encodes CDR1 MNHNS and CDR2 SASEGT.

The V call is TRBV4-1, the J call TRBJ2-1; D is possibly TRBD1 or TRBD2 (6 bases each). Trimming stripped 1 base from V and 7 bases from J, with 14 bases between. CDR3 size: 15 residues. CDR1 and CDR2 from the germline V gene are MGHRA and YSYEKL. CDR3 DNA: TGCGCCAGCAGCCAAGGCAGGGGACTGGGGAATGAGCAGTTCTTC. This encodes CASSQGRGLGNEQFF.

The chain employs TRBV6-6 and TRBJ2-7; D may be TRBD2 (5 bases). CDR3 length: 15 residues. The V end was cut by 1 base, the J end by 3 bases, with 13 bases between. Germline CDR1 and CDR2: MNHNY and SVGAGI (reference sequence). In DNA form, the CDR3 reads TGTGCCAGCAGTTACTTGGGTAAGGAGGACTACGAGCAGTACTTC. Its translation: CASSYLGKEDYEQYF.

The chain is built from TRBV10-3 and TRBJ2-7; D is uncertain. CDR1 ENHRY and CDR2 SYGVKD come from the germline V gene. CDR3 length: 13 residues. V lost 2 bases and J 0 bases, leaving 5 bases between the germline ends. CDR3 loop: CAISEGPSYEQYF. The CDR3 DNA reads as TGTGCCATCAGTGAGGGGCCCTCCTACGAGCAGTACTTC.

Worth noting for this clonotype: One end of the junction fails to match germline, which may point to a read error. This chain connects TRBV28 to TRBJ2-2; 15 nucleotides align to TRBD2. Looked up from germline, CDR1 is MDHEN and CDR2 is SYDVKM. CDR3 length: 24 residues. CDR3 in amino acids: CDSSPDPGHFHPGLAGGNTGELFF. In DNA form, the CDR3 reads TGCGACAGCAGCCCGGATCCGGGACACTTCCATCCGGGACTAGCGGGAGGGAACACCGGGGAGCTGTTTTTT. Combining the CDR3 with reference TRBV28 and TRBJ2-2 gives the whole variable domain DVKVTQSSRYLVKRTGEKVFLECVQDMDHENMFWYRQDPGLGLRLIYFSYDVKMKEKGDIPEGYSVSREKKERFSLILESASTNQTSMYLCDSSPDPGHFHPGLAGGNTGELFFGEGSRLTVL.

Regarding this clonotype: A single base separates this from a much larger clone, so it may be a read error. The chain couples TRBV11-2 to TRBJ2-3; TRBD1 matches 10 bases. The CDR3 length is 16 residues. Germline values: CDR1 SGHAT, CDR2 FQNNGV. The ends lost 0 bases at V and 7 bases at J; junction bases unmatched: 7. The CDR3 loop reads CASSLDWDRGWNTQYF. CDR3 DNA: TGTGCCAGCAGCTTAGACTGGGACAGGGGATGGAATACGCAGTATTTT.

As to this clonotype: This is likely a read error, given that the CDR3 carries no conserved phenylalanine or tryptophan at its end. The V call is TRBV11-2, the J call TRBJ2-3; 9 bases map to TRBD1. CDR3 length: 14 amino acids. The germline V gene has CDR1 SGHAT and CDR2 FQNNGV. The CDR3, as DNA: TGTGCCAGGAGCTTCGACAGGGGGGCAGATACGCAGTATCTT. It encodes CARSFDRGADTQYL.

The V gene is TRBV7-8, the J gene TRBJ2-1; TRBD2 aligns across 13 bases. The CDR3 runs 15 residues. CDR1 is SGHVS, CDR2 FQNEAQ, per germline. Germline trimming cut 6 bases from V and 10 bases from J; bases unmatched to any gene: 9. The CDR3: CASRKGLAGAGEQFF. DNA for the CDR3: TGTGCCAGCAGAAAAGGACTAGCGGGAGCGGGGGAGCAGTTCTTC. The full variable domain, with the rest looked up from reference TRBV7-8 and TRBJ2-1, is GAGVSQSPRYKVAKRGQDVALRCDPISGHVSLFWYQQALGQGPEFLTYFQNEAQLDKSGLPSDRFFAERPEGSVSTLKIQRTQQEDSAVYLCASRKGLAGAGEQFFGPGTRLTVL.

V gene TRBV5-5 combines with J gene TRBJ1-6, with a tentative D call TRBD1 (5 bases). This CDR3 is built from 15 residues. V dropped 3 bases and J dropped 7 bases, with 14 bases sitting between them. Germline V CDR1 and CDR2: SGHKS, YYEKEE (reference sequence). Written as DNA, the CDR3 is TGTGCCAGCAGCTCGCGATGGGGGGAAAATTCACCCCTCCACTTT. Protein sequence: CASSSRWGENSPLHF.

This clonotype was observed many times. The genes are TRBV29-1 and TRBJ2-5; D is undetermined. In germline, CDR1 is SQVTM, CDR2 ANQGSEA. This CDR3 region has 12 residues. With 3 bases removed from V and 4 bases from J, the gap between germline ends came to 9 bases. CDR3 protein: CSVDNVRETQYF. The CDR3 nucleotides are TGCAGCGTTGATAATGTACGAGAGACCCAGTACTTC. The whole variable domain, remainder taken from reference TRBV29-1 and TRBJ2-5, is SAVISQKPSRDICQRGTSLTIQCQVDSQVTMMFWYRQQPGQSLTLIATANQGSEATYESGFVIDKFPISRPNLTFSTLTVSNMSPEDSSIYLCSVDNVRETQYFGPGTRLLVL.

Many counts were recorded for this clonotype. The DNA for the CDR3 is TGCAGCGTTGAATTTACTGGGGCGAAGACCCAGTACTTC. This codes for CSVEFTGAKTQYF. The chain employs TRBV29-1 and TRBJ2-5; D is perhaps TRBD1 (5 bases). CDR3 size: 13 residues. V lost 2 bases and J 6 bases, leaving 13 bases between the germline ends. Germline V lookup: CDR1 SQVTM, CDR2 ANQGSEA. The whole variable domain, filled in from reference TRBV29-1 and TRBJ2-5, reads SAVISQKPSRDICQRGTSLTIQCQVDSQVTMMFWYRQQPGQSLTLIATANQGSEATYESGFVIDKFPISRPNLTFSTLTVSNMSPEDSSIYLCSVEFTGAKTQYFGPGTRLLVL.

The chain employs TRBV11-2 and TRBJ2-5, with TRBD1 matching 8 bases. The germline V gene has CDR1 SGHAT and CDR2 FQNNGV. V trimming: 5 bases; J trimming: 2 bases; junction bases outside the gene matches: 7. This CDR3 region has 15 residues. This CDR3 reads CASSPARGLQETQYF. In nucleotides, the CDR3 is TGTGCCAGCAGCCCAGCCAGGGGGCTTCAAGAGACCCAGTACTTC.

This clonotype was observed a single time. V usage is TRBV6-5 and J usage is TRBJ1-1; unclear D gene. Germline assignment: CDR1 MNHEY and CDR2 SVGAGI. Between the trimmed V and J ends, which lost 5 bases and 4 bases, there was a span of 14 bases. The CDR3 is 14 amino acids. CDR3 coding DNA: TGTGCCAGCAGTCAGCAAAAAACGGGCACTGAAGCTTTCTTT. This gives the protein CASSQQKTGTEAFF.

This chain uses TRBV6-1 with TRBJ1-5; D ambiguous. Germline CDR1 and CDR2: MNHNS and SASEGT. V lost 9 bases to trimming and J lost 4 bases, with 16 bases between them. The length of the CDR3 is 14 residues. In DNA form, the CDR3 reads TGTGCCAGTCAGCCCCTGACCGGGAATCAGCCCCAGCATTTT. Translated: CASQPLTGNQPQHF.

This clonotype was picked up a small number of times. CDR3 in DNA: TGTGCCAGCAGTCCAGCGGGAGGGCTTTACGAGCAGTACTTC. Translation: CASSPAGGLYEQYF. The chain recombines TRBV6-6 with TRBJ2-7, with 10 nucleotides matching TRBD2. Germline CDR1 reads MNHNY; CDR2 reads SVGAGI (reference sequence). This CDR3 comprises 14 residues. Trimming took 5 bases from V and 4 from J; bases not matched to a gene: 5.

This clonotype was observed a single time. The chain carries TRBV5-6 and TRBJ2-1; D unresolved. Trimming pared 6 bases from V and 9 bases from J, leaving 13 bases between. The CDR3 has 12 residues. Germline values: CDR1 SGHDT, CDR2 YYEEEE. The CDR3 DNA is TGTGCCAGCATCTCACCCATGGGTGAGCAGTTCTTC. Its translation: CASISPMGEQFF.

The rearrangement joins TRBV6-5 to TRBJ2-1; D is uncertain. The CDR3 spans 13 residues. Germline lookup yields CDR1 MNHEY and CDR2 SVGAGI. V lost 10 bases and J 6 bases, leaving 16 bases between the germline ends. The CDR3 DNA is TGTGCCACCAGAAGACCGGAGTTCAATGAGCAGTTCTTC. It yields the protein CATRRPEFNEQFF.

Concerning this clonotype itself: The junction departs from germline at one end; a sequencing error may be responsible. The rearrangement joins TRBV11-2 to TRBJ2-7; 9 positions agree with TRBD2. Germline CDR1 is SGHAT and CDR2 is FQNNGV. The CDR3 has 15 amino acids. CDR3 residues: CDSSLELAGVSEQYF. The DNA of the CDR3 is TGTGACAGCAGCCTAGAGTTAGCGGGAGTAAGCGAGCAGTACTTC.

The chain links TRBV2 to TRBJ1-4, with D possibly TRBD1 on 5 matching bases. This CDR3 spans 14 amino acids. Germline assignment: CDR1 SNHLY and CDR2 FYNNEI. Between the trimmed V and J ends, which lost 7 bases and 7 bases, there was a span of 16 bases. CDR3 amino acids: CASILAGHSEKLFF. The CDR3 DNA follows: TGTGCCAGCATTCTAGCAGGACATAGTGAAAAACTGTTTTTT.

Concerning this clonotype: Possible read error: a much larger clone is one base away. The chain joins TRBV28 to TRBJ2-1, with unresolved D. The germline CDR1 and CDR2 sequences are MDHEN and SYDVKM. Trimming took off 7 bases at V and 1 base at J, with 11 bases between the two ends. There are 14 residues in the CDR3. CDR3 nucleotides: TGTGCCAGCATTTTGAGTCTTTCCTACAATGAGCAGTTCTTC. Its translation: CASILSLSYNEQFF.

Comment on this clonotype: A much larger clone differs by one base, so this may be a read error. The CDR3 is CSSPRGASSYNEQFF. The CDR3 DNA follows: TGCAGCTCCCCCCGGGGGGCAAGCTCCTACAATGAGCAGTTCTTC. The chain joins TRBV29-1 to TRBJ2-1; tentatively, D is TRBD2 (7 bases). The CDR3 is 15 residues long. The V gene lost 8 bases and the J gene lost 0 bases, with 17 bases spanning the gap. Germline values: CDR1 SQVTM, CDR2 ANQGSEA.

The chain carries TRBV6-6 and TRBJ1-2; no clear D gene. This CDR3 region has 14 residues. Germline CDR1 reads MNHNY; CDR2 reads SVGAGI (reference sequence). The V and J ends lost 0 bases and 4 bases respectively, with 9 bases between them. The CDR3 nucleotides are TGTGCCAGCAGTTACTCGGAAGGGTCCTATGGCTACACCTTC. Its translation: CASSYSEGSYGYTF.

This clonotype appeared a few times. This rearrangement joins TRBV6-5 to TRBJ2-1; 9 bases align to TRBD1. The CDR3 covers 15 residues. V gave up 1 base and J gave up 8 bases; unmatched junction bases: 6. From germline, CDR1 is MNHEY and CDR2 SVGAGI. Here the CDR3 DNA reads TGTGCCAGCAGTTACTGGGGCCGGACAGGGGATGAGCAGTTCTTC. Its protein product is CASSYWGRTGDEQFF.